The source of this T cell receptor beta chain is a study of blood T cell repertoires in COVID-19. Across the whole study: The study drew acute and convalescent COVID-19 samples from the United States, Italy and Spain. PBMCs, B-cell-depleted T cells, or T cells were the source of the cDNA or gDNA that made up the material.

As originally analysed: Nucleated cell counts were estimated from reference gene primer amplification. Here immunoSEQ multiplex PCR was the method, and the copy in TCRdb shows in-frame clones only, minus some. V, J and clone size are those of that table, while D and trimming were read from the DNA. The sample has under 150,000 clones, roughly 81% seen once. The CDR3 runs 16 residues. V was shortened by 6 bases and J by 1 base, with 18 bases between the two germline ends. CDR1 is SGHTA and CDR2 is FQGNSA in the germline V gene. The receptor comes from a woman in her forties or fifties with active or convalescent COVID-19. What was sequenced was peripheral blood. This rearrangement joins TRBV7-2 to TRBJ2-5; maybe TRBD1 (6 bases). As DNA, the CDR3 is TGTGCCAGCAGAAGTCGGGCAGGGGCCTTCCAAGAGACCCAGTACTTC. Its translation: CASRSRAGAFQETQYF.